This TCR beta chain was identified during a study of a mutant IDH1 vaccine in newly diagnosed glioma. Only in-frame clones appear in the TCRdb table, and some are missing; sequencing was by immunoSEQ multiplex PCR. The sample holds tens of thousands of clones, approximately 82% seen once. This CDR3 contains 13 residues. Germline CDR1 GTSNPN, CDR2 SVGIG (reference sequence). The trim removed 4 bases at V and 3 bases at J, leaving 4 bases unmatched. Time point meaning: week 47, end of study. In the vaccine, a single dose held 300 ug of the mutant IDH1 20-mer peptide, along with topical imiquimod. Turning to this clone: Its antigen is not identified.

This receptor was identified in a man aged 18 to 30 with glioma. Some clones in this sample may be carry-over from other donors' samples. The starting material was PBMCs, obtained from a glioma patient whose treatment included an IDH1 peptide vaccine. This chain connects TRBV30 to TRBJ1-2; TRBD1 agrees at 8 bases. CDR3 sequence: CAWKGQEHYGYTF. As DNA, the CDR3 is TGTGCCTGGAAGGGACAGGAGCACTATGGCTACACCTTC.